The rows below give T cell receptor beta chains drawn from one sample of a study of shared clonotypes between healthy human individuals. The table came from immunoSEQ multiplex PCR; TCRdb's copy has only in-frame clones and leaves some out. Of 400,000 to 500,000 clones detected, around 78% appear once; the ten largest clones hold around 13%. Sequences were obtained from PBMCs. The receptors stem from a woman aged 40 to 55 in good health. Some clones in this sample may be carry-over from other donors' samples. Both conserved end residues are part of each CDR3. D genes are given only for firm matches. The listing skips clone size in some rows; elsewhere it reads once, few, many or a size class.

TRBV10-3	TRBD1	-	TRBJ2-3	TGTGCCATCAGTGAGATGGACAGGGGCACAGATACGCAGTATTTT	CAISEMDRGTDTQYF
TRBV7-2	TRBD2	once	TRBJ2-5	TGTGCCAGCAGCTTTAGCGGGTCGGGGGGAGAGACCCAGTACTTC	CASSFSGSGGETQYF
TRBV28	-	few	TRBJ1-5	TGTGCCAGCAGGCGGGAAGGGCAGCCCCAGCATTTT	CASRREGQPQHF
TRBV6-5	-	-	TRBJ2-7	TGTGCCACCTCGAGGGGGGGAAAGGGCCACGAGCAGTACTTC	CATSRGGKGHEQYF
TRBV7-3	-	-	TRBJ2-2	TGTGCCAGCAGCTTATTATCTCACGGGAAGGGCGGGGAGCTGTTTTTT	CASSLLSHGKGGELFF
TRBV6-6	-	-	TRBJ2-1	TGTGCCAGCAGCCTGACTATATTCTACAATGAGCAGTTCTTC	CASSLTIFYNEQFF
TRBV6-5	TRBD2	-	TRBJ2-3	TGTGCCAGCAGTTACGTGCGAGCGGGGTCGGATACGCAGTATTTT	CASSYVRAGSDTQYF
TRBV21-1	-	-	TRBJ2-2	TGTGCCAGCATCCCAAGACCATACACCGGGGAGCTGTTTTTT	CASIPRPYTGELFF
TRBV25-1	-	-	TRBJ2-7	TGTGCCAGCAGTGAATCAAGGCAGACAGGAAGAACCTACGAGCAGTACTTC	CASSESRQTGRTYEQYF
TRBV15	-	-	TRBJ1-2	TGTGCCACCAGTAAACAGAGAGCTAACTATGGCTACACCTTC	CATSKQRANYGYTF
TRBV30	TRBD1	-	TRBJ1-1	TGTGCCTGGGGGGCCCCTGACAGGGGAACTGAAGCTTTCTTT	CAWGAPDRGTEAFF